This entry lists 21 T cell receptor beta chains sequenced from one sample in a study of T cell repertoires in cytomegalovirus infection. TCRdb re-called the reads with MiXCR, one entry per CDR3 protein. The sample holds 150,000 to 200,000 distinct CDR3 sequences, about 15% seen once. What was sequenced was PBMCs. These TCRs come from a human donor in good health (CMV status not recorded). Some clones in this sample may be carry-over from other donors' samples.

The V and J genes are TRBV7-6 and TRBJ1-2; a weak D match, TRBD1 (5 bases). The CDR3 is made up of 13 amino acids. The germline CDR1 and CDR2 sequences are SGHVS and FNYEAQ. V gave up 3 bases and J gave up 4 bases, with 9 bases separating them. The DNA for the CDR3 is TGTGCCAGCAGCTTCAACAGGCTCTATGGCTACACCTTC. Its translation is CASSFNRLYGYTF.

This clonotype showed up many times. The chain carries TRBV7-9 and TRBJ1-4; 10 bases fit TRBD1. This CDR3 has 16 amino acids. Trimming took 5 bases from V and 5 from J; bases not matched to a gene: 8. The germline gives CDR1 SEHNR, CDR2 FQNEAQ (reference sequence). CDR3: CASSLFPGQGNEKLFF. CDR3 DNA: TGTGCCAGCAGCCTTTTTCCGGGACAGGGGAATGAAAAACTGTTTTTT.

This clonotype was seen many times. The CDR3 DNA reads TGTGCCAGCAGCCGGGGACAGGGGGGCTATGGCTACACCTTC. Protein: CASSRGQGGYGYTF. V usage is TRBV7-2 and J usage is TRBJ1-2; 11 bases map to TRBD1. This CDR3 region has 14 residues. With V trimmed by 5 bases and J by 4 bases, 3 bases remained unmatched. The germline V gene encodes CDR1 SGHTA and CDR2 FQGNSA. Combining the CDR3 with reference TRBV7-2 and TRBJ1-2 gives the whole variable domain GAGVSQSPSNKVTEKGKDVELRCDPISGHTALYWYRQSLGQGLEFLIYFQGNSAPDKSGLPSDRFSAERTGGSVSTLTIQRTQQEDSAVYLCASSRGQGGYGYTFGSGTRLTVV.

The chain couples TRBV12-3 or TRBV12-4 to TRBJ1-2, with a possible D match to TRBD1 (5 bases). Deletions cut 3 bases from V and 8 bases from J, with 13 bases between. The CDR3 length is 13 residues. CDR3: CASSFWGTRGYTF. The DNA of the CDR3 is TGTGCCAGCAGTTTTTGGGGGACGAGGGGCTACACCTTC.

This clonotype was found a few times. V usage is TRBV5-1 and J usage is TRBJ2-5, with D tentatively TRBD2 (5 bases). The CDR3 is 15 amino acids. Germline V gene lookup returns CDR1 SGHRS and CDR2 YFSETQ. The V gene lost 0 bases and the J gene lost 1 base, with 10 bases spanning the gap. The DNA of the CDR3 is TGCGCCAGCAGCTTGGTTCCCGGACTCCAAGAGACCCAGTACTTC. Encoded protein: CASSLVPGLQETQYF. Combining the CDR3 with reference TRBV5-1 and TRBJ2-5 gives the whole variable domain KAGVTQTPRYLIKTRGQQVTLSCSPISGHRSVSWYQQTPGQGLQFLFEYFSETQRNKGNFPGRFSGRQFSNSRSEMNVSTLELGDSALYLCASSLVPGLQETQYFGPGTRLLVL.

The genes are TRBV14 and TRBJ1-1, with D unclear. The CDR3 runs 14 residues. Germline V CDR1 and CDR2: SGHDN, FVKESK. Trimming removed 4 bases from V and 1 base from J, with 10 bases in between. In nucleotides, the CDR3 is TGTGCCAGCAGCCCCCGACTATCGAACACTGAAGCTTTCTTT. This gives the protein CASSPRLSNTEAFF. The complete variable domain, with remaining parts taken from reference TRBV14 and TRBJ1-1, reads EAGVTQFPSHSVIEKGQTVTLRCDPISGHDNLYWYRRVMGKEIKFLLHFVKESKQDESGMPNNRFLAERTGGTYSTLKVQPAELEDSGVYFCASSPRLSNTEAFFGQGTRLTVV.

This clonotype was recorded at least ten times. The chain links TRBV25-1 to TRBJ1-5; a possible D gene is TRBD1 (5 bases). The CDR3 consists of 15 residues. From germline, CDR1 is MGHDK and CDR2 SYGVNS. V gave up 6 bases and J gave up 2 bases, with 14 bases separating them. CDR3 amino acids: CASSKEGQGNQPQHF. The CDR3 nucleotides are TGTGCCAGCAGCAAGGAGGGGCAGGGCAATCAGCCCCAGCATTTT.

This clonotype has ten or more counts. This sequence joins TRBV7-9 and TRBJ2-2; the D is unclear. V lost 6 bases, J lost 7 bases, and 9 bases lay in between. The germline V gene encodes CDR1 SEHNR and CDR2 FQNEAQ (reference sequence). The CDR3 spans 12 residues. As DNA, the CDR3 is TGTGCCAGCAGTCGTGAGGTCGGGGAGCTGTTTTTT. It encodes CASSREVGELFF.

The rearrangement joins TRBV6-5 to TRBJ1-1; D may be TRBD1 (6 bases). V gave up 2 bases and J gave up 8 bases, with 12 bases separating them. Germline CDR1 MNHEY, CDR2 SVGAGI. CDR3 length equals 13 residues. DNA of the CDR3: TGTGCCAGCAGTTACGAGGGGGATTTAGAAGCTTTCTTT. It encodes CASSYEGDLEAFF.

The rearrangement joins TRBV4-3 to TRBJ2-7; maybe TRBD2 (5 bases). V was clipped by 0 bases and J by 0 bases, with 9 bases between them. The CDR3 has 15 amino acids. Germline V CDR1 and CDR2: LGHNA, YSLEER. CDR3 region: CASSQDWGDSYEQYF. In DNA, the CDR3 is TGCGCCAGCAGCCAAGATTGGGGAGACTCCTACGAGCAGTACTTC.

The V and J genes are TRBV20-1 and TRBJ2-5, with TRBD2 identical over 13 bases. This CDR3 has 14 amino acids. Germline lookup yields CDR1 DFQATT and CDR2 SNEGSKA (reference sequence). Trimming took 4 bases from V and 5 from J; bases not matched to a gene: 4. The DNA for the CDR3 is TGCAGTGCTATCGGGACTAGCGGGGCCGAGACCCAGTACTTC. It encodes CSAIGTSGAETQYF.

This clonotype was counted between two and nine times. This sequence joins TRBV7-3 and TRBJ2-1; D is possibly TRBD2 (6 bases). Between the trimmed V and J ends, which lost 0 bases and 7 bases, there was a span of 16 bases. The CDR3 sequence is 16 residues long. Germline loops: CDR1 SGHTA, CDR2 FQGTGA. CDR3 region: CASSLTGEDPGNEQFF. The DNA for the CDR3 is TGTGCCAGCAGCTTAACGGGGGAGGACCCCGGGAATGAGCAGTTCTTC. Variable domain in full (rest from reference TRBV7-3 and TRBJ2-1): GAGVSQTPSNKVTEKGKYVELRCDPISGHTALYWYRQSLGQGPEFLIYFQGTGAADDSGLPNDRFFAVRPEGSVSTLKIQRTERGDSAVYLCASSLTGEDPGNEQFFGPGTRLTVL.

This clonotype was recorded a few times. The chain is built from TRBV12-3 or TRBV12-4 and TRBJ2-3; D ambiguous. This CDR3 comprises 12 residues. Trimming removed 2 bases from V and 6 bases from J, with 6 bases in between. Written as DNA, the CDR3 is TGTGCCAGCAGTTTAAAATCCGATACGCAGTATTTT. Its translation is CASSLKSDTQYF.

This clonotype was counted at least ten times. J is TRBJ2-3 and V is TRBV6-1; 11 nucleotides align to TRBD2. Per germline, CDR1 MNHNS and CDR2 SASEGT. The CDR3 is made up of 17 amino acids. Losses at the gene ends were 4 bases for V and 5 bases for J; bases not matched to a gene: 11. This CDR3 is CASSGRLAGPGGDTQYF. In nucleotides, the CDR3 is TGTGCCAGCAGTGGCCGACTAGCGGGGCCGGGGGGAGATACGCAGTATTTT.

At least ten counts were recorded for this clonotype. V and J are TRBV29-1 and TRBJ2-1; 10 bases are a match to TRBD1. V lost 4 bases and J lost 3; bases outside the gene matches: 0. The CDR3 covers 13 residues. Germline lookup yields CDR1 SQVTM and CDR2 ANQGSEA. This CDR3 is CSVGTGGYNEQFF. For the CDR3, the DNA is TGCAGCGTTGGGACAGGGGGCTACAATGAGCAGTTCTTC.

This clonotype came up a few times. The chain carries TRBV2 and TRBJ2-5; D is undetermined. Germline V gene lookup returns CDR1 SNHLY and CDR2 FYNNEI. V lost 7 bases and J lost 5, with 11 bases in between. The CDR3 extends over 12 amino acids. In nucleotides, the CDR3 is TGTGCCAGCAAAGTTGTGCAGGAGACCCAGTACTTC. It translates to CASKVVQETQYF.

The chain uses TRBV27 and TRBJ1-2, with D possibly being TRBD1 (6 bases). There are 14 residues in the CDR3. Trimming cost V 5 bases and J 8 bases, with 18 bases left between them. Germline assignment: CDR1 MNHEY and CDR2 SMNVEV (reference sequence). The CDR3 loop reads CASSKQGGAVGYTF. Written as DNA, the CDR3 is TGTGCCAGCAGTAAACAAGGGGGGGCGGTCGGCTACACCTTC.

This clonotype was seen ten or more times. The chain couples TRBV7-2 to TRBJ2-2, with 11 bases aligning to TRBD1. Germline CDR1 is SGHTA and CDR2 is FQGNSA. The CDR3 runs to 16 residues. The ends lost 1 base at V and 6 bases at J; junction bases unmatched: 4. The DNA for the CDR3 is TGTGCCAGCAGCTTAGGGGGGACAGGGGGTTCCGGGGAGCTGTTTTTT. Residues: CASSLGGTGGSGELFF.

This clonotype was picked up many times. The V call is TRBV7-2, the J call TRBJ2-7; 7 bases are a match to TRBD1. Germline-derived CDR1 and CDR2 are SGHTA and FQGNSA. CDR3 length equals 15 residues. Unmatched junction bases numbered 7, after V lost 5 bases and J lost 0 bases. The CDR3 loop reads CASSREGATSYEQYF. The DNA of the CDR3 is TGTGCCAGCAGCCGTGAGGGGGCGACCTCCTACGAGCAGTACTTC.

This clonotype has a handful of counts. The chain carries TRBV6-5 and TRBJ2-5; D ambiguous. V dropped 0 bases and J dropped 2 bases, with 7 bases sitting between them. Germline V gene sequence: CDR1 MNHEY, CDR2 SVGAGI. The CDR3 is made up of 14 amino acids. Here the CDR3 reads CASSYSRIQETQYF. CDR3 bases: TGTGCCAGCAGTTACTCGAGGATACAAGAGACCCAGTACTTC.

In this sample, this clonotype turned up a few times. The chain links TRBV28 to TRBJ1-1; possible D gene TRBD1, 6 bases. V was trimmed by 1 base and J by 0 bases, leaving 12 bases between them. The germline V gene encodes CDR1 MDHEN and CDR2 SYDVKM. CDR3 size: 16 residues. As DNA, the CDR3 is TGTGCCAGCAGTTTATTCACAGGGAAGATGAACACTGAAGCTTTCTTT. It translates to CASSLFTGKMNTEAFF.